The clone carrying this T cell receptor beta chain was seen more than once but under ten times. The antigen is unknown. Trimming took 5 bases from V and 4 from J, leaving 7 bases between them. This CDR3 has 12 residues. Per the germline V gene, CDR1 is SGHNT and CDR2 is YENEEA. The sample originates from a study of read filtering for tumor transcriptome and immune sequencing. On the study more broadly: Mean patient age was roughly 66 years, range about 47 to 90; approximately 17 male, around 15 female. Study-wide results and limits: Compared with RNA-seq, IR-seq gave much higher clonotype depth and reliability. Roughly 82% of IR-seq clonotypes had a single read, yet these held roughly 3.3% of reads.

Molecular barcoded adaptors covering alpha/delta and beta/gamma chains were used on 400 ng RNA. One entry per CDR3 protein, called by TCRdb with MiXCR from the reads. The sample has 15,000 or so distinct CDR3 sequences; 20% are singletons. Sequencing was carried out using a population of CD138-negative cells sorted from bone marrow. This sequence originates from a donor aged 40 or over with multiple myeloma. The chain joins TRBV11-3 to TRBJ2-3; no definite D call. DNA of the CDR3: TGTGCCAGCAGCCCGACTGCAGATACGCAGTATTTT. This translates into CASSPTADTQYF. The variable domain in full, completed from reference TRBV11-3 and TRBJ2-3, reads EAGVVQSPRYKIIEKKQPVAFWCNPISGHNTLYWYLQNLGQGPELLIRYENEEAVDDSQLPKDRFSAERLKGVDSTLKIQPAELGDSAVYLCASSPTADTQYFGPGTRLTVL.